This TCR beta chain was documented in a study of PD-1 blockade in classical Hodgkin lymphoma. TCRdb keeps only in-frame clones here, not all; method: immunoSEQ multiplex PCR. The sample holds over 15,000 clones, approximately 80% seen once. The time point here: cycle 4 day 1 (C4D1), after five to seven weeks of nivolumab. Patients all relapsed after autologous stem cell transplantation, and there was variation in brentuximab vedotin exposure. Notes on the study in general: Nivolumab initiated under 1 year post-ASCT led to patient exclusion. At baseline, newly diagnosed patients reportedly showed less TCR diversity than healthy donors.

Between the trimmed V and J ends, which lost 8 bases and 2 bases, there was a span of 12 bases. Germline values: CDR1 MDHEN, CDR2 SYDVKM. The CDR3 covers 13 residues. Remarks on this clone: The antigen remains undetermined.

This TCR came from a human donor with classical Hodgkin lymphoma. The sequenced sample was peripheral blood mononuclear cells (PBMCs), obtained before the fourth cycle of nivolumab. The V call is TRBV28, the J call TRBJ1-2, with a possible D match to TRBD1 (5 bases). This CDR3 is CASRDSGNYGYTF. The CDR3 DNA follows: TGTGCCAGCCGGGACTCGGGGAACTATGGCTACACCTTC.